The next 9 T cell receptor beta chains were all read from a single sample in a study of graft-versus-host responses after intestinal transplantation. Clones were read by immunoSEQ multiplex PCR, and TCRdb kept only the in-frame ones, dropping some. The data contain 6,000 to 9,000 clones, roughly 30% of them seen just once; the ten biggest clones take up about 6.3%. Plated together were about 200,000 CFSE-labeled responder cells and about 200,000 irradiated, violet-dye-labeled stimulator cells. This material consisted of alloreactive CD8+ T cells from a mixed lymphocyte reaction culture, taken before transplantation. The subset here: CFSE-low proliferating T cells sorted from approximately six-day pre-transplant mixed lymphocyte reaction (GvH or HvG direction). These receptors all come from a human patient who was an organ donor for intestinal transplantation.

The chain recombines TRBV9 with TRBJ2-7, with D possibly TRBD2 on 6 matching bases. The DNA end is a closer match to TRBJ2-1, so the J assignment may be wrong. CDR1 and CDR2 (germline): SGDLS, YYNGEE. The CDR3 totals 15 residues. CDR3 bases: TGTGCCAGCAATCTGGCGGGGTTGTCCTACAATGAGCAGTTCTTC. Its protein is CASNLAGLSYNEQFF.

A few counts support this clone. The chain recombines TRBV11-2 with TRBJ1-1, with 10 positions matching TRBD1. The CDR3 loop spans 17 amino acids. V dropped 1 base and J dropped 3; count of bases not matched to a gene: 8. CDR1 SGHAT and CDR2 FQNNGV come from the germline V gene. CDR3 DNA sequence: TGTGCCAGCAGCTTAGTTGGGACAGGGGTACAATACACTGAAGCTTTCTTT. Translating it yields CASSLVGTGVQYTEAFF.

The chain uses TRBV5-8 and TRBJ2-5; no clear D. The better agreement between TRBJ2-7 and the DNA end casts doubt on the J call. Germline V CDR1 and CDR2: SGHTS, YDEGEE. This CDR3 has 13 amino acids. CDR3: CASSIDPGYEQYF. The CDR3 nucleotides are TGTGCCAGCAGCATAGATCCCGGGTACGAGCAGTACTTC.

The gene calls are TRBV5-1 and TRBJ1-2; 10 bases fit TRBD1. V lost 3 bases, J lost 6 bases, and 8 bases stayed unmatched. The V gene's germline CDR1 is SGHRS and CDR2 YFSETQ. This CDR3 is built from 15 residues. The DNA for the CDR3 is TGCGCCAGCAGCTCGACAGGGGGCCGTGGTAATGGCTACACCTTC. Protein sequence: CASSSTGGRGNGYTF.

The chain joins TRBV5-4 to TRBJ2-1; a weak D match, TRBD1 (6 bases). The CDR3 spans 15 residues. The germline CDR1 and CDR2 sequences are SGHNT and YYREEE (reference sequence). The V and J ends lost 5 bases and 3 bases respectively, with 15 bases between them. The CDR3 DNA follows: TGTGCCAGCAGTATCCAGGGGAAAAACTACAATGAGCAGTTCTTC. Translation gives CASSIQGKNYNEQFF.

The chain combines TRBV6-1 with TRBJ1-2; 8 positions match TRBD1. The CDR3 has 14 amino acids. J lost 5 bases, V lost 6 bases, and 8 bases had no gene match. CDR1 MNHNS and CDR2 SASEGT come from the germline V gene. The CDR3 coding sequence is TGTGCCAGCAGCTACGGGACAGGCCGATATGGCTACACCTTC. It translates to CASSYGTGRYGYTF.

The CDR3 reads CASTEAARRAPLHNEQFF. DNA for the CDR3: TGTGCCAGCACAGAGGCGGCAAGGAGGGCCCCTTTACACAATGAGCAGTTCTTC. The rearrangement uses TRBV2 and TRBJ2-1, with a possible D match to TRBD2 (6 bases). V was pared by 7 bases and J by 5 bases, with 27 bases between. Germline loops: CDR1 SNHLY, CDR2 FYNNEI. This CDR3 is built from 18 residues.

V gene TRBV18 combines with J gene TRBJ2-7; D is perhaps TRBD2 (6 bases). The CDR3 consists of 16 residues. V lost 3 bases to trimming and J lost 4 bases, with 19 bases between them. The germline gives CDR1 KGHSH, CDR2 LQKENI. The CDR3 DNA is TGTGCCAGCTCACCTACGGAGTTTATAGGAGGGTACGAGCAGTACTTC. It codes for CASSPTEFIGGYEQYF.

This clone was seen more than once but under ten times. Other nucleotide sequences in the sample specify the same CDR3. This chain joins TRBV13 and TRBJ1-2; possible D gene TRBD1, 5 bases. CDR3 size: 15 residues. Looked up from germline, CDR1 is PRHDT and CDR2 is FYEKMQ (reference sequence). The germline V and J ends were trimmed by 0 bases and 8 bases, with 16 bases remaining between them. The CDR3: CASSLGRGNYRGYTF. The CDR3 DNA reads TGTGCCAGCAGCTTAGGGAGGGGTAATTATCGGGGCTACACCTTC.